A selection of T cell receptor beta chains follows, all from one sample in a study of T cells in Graves' hyperthyroidism and ophthalmopathy. TCRdb redid the calling of the multiplex PCR reads with MiXCR, one entry per CDR3 protein. The table records 640,000 or so distinct CDR3 sequences, around 14% of them present only once. The sequencing input was blood. The receptors stem from a woman younger than 30 with Graves' ophthalmopathy. The CDR3 runs from the conserved cysteine through the conserved F or W. D genes are given only for firm matches. Some rows mark clone size as missing; the rest say once, few, many or name a class of expanded clone.

-	TRBV6-5	many	TRBJ2-7	TGTGCCAGCAGTTACGGAATGGGTAACGACGAGCAGTACTTC	CASSYGMGNDEQYF
-	TRBV30	many	TRBJ2-7	TGTGCCTGGAGTGTACTTGGGTTATTCGGCGAGCAGTACTTC	CAWSVLGLFGEQYF
TRBD1	TRBV27	once	TRBJ1-2	TGTGCCAGCAGTCCGAAAGCCCCCGGGACAGGGGGCGGAAATGGCTACACCTTC	CASSPKAPGTGGGNGYTF
-	TRBV6-2/TRBV6-3	-	TRBJ2-1	TGTGCCAGCAGTTACTCGGACGGATCCTACAATGAGCAGTTCTTC	CASSYSDGSYNEQFF
-	TRBV15	-	TRBJ2-2	TGTGCCACCAGCAGAGAGGGCGGGGAGCTGTTTTTT	CATSREGGELFF
-	TRBV15	many	TRBJ2-1	TGTGCCACCAGCAGAGATTATAAATCTCACAATGAGCAGTTCTTC	CATSRDYKSHNEQFF
-	TRBV28	-	TRBJ1-1	TGTGCCAGCAGTCCCACCTCGGAGGGGCACACTGAAGCTTTCTTT	CASSPTSEGHTEAFF
-	TRBV12-3/TRBV12-4	many	TRBJ2-1	TGTGCCAGCACCAGCTTGGGGGTAAATGAGCAGTTCTTC	CASTSLGVNEQFF
TRBD1	TRBV19	many	TRBJ2-3	TGTGCCAGTAAAATAGGGACAGGGGTGGTAGATACGCAGTATTTT	CASKIGTGVVDTQYF
-	TRBV5-1	few	TRBJ1-1	TGCGCCAGCAGCTTGGGGGGAGAATACACTGAAGCTTTCTTT	CASSLGGEYTEAFF
TRBD1	TRBV4-3	few	TRBJ2-7	TGCGCCAGCAACGAAAGGACAGGGGGGATCTACGAGCAGTACTTC	CASNERTGGIYEQYF
-	TRBV27	many	TRBJ1-1	TGTGCCAGCAGTTTAAGGGGGACGGGAGTGAACACTGAAGCTTTCTTT	CASSLRGTGVNTEAFF
-	TRBV19	-	TRBJ2-1	TGTGCCAGTAGTATCTTAGGCCAGGCCCACAATGAGCAGTTCTTC	CASSILGQAHNEQFF
-	TRBV19	few	TRBJ2-7	TGTGCCAGTAGTAAGGATAGCTTCTCCTACGAGCAGTACTTC	CASSKDSFSYEQYF
TRBD2	TRBV20-1	many	TRBJ2-1	TGCAGTGCTAAGACTAGCGGGAACTACAATGAGCAGTTCTTC	CSAKTSGNYNEQFF
TRBD2	TRBV6-2/TRBV6-3	many	TRBJ2-1	TGTGCCAGCAGTTACACTCGGGCGGGAGAGTACAATGAGCAGTTCTTC	CASSYTRAGEYNEQFF
TRBD1	TRBV4-1	-	TRBJ1-1	TGCGCCAGCAGCCAAACGTACAGGGGGATTAACACTGAAGCTTTCTTT	CASSQTYRGINTEAFF
TRBD1	TRBV30	few	TRBJ1-5	TGTGCCGAAGGGACAGGAATCAATCAGCCCCAGCATTTT	CAEGTGINQPQHF
TRBD1	TRBV6-1	many	TRBJ1-6	TGTGCCAGCACTAGGACAGGATCACCCCTCCACTTT	CASTRTGSPLHF
-	TRBV7-2	many	TRBJ2-5	TGTGCCAGCAGCTTAATGGGGACACACCAAGAGACCCAGTACTTC	CASSLMGTHQETQYF
TRBD1	TRBV10-3	-	TRBJ2-6	TGTGCCACAGGGACAGGGCCCTCTGGGGCCAACGTCCTGACTTTC	CATGTGPSGANVLTF
-	TRBV19	many	TRBJ2-2	TGTGCCAGTAGTATATCGTCCGGGGAGCTGTTTTTT	CASSISSGELFF
-	TRBV19	few	TRBJ1-1	TGTGCCAGTAGTCTCCTCCCCGCGGGGATGGAAGCTTTCTTT	CASSLLPAGMEAFF
-	TRBV11-2	many	TRBJ2-7	TGTGCCAGCAGCTTAGATCGGGGGACCGCCTACGAGCAGTACTTC	CASSLDRGTAYEQYF
-	TRBV28	many	TRBJ1-2	TGTGCCACCCGTCTAGCTAACTATGGCTACACCTTC	CATRLANYGYTF
-	TRBV5-1	many	TRBJ1-2	TGCGCCAGCAGCTTGTCCGGGGAGGATGGCTACACCTTC	CASSLSGEDGYTF
TRBD1	TRBV6-2/TRBV6-3	few	TRBJ2-1	TGTGCCAGCAGTTACGACTCAGGGGGCATCAATGAGCAGTTCTTC	CASSYDSGGINEQFF
TRBD1	TRBV9	many	TRBJ1-1	TGTGCCAGCAGCGTGGCAGGGGGCTGGAGCACTGAAGCTTTCTTT	CASSVAGGWSTEAFF
-	TRBV7-9	many	TRBJ2-3	TGTGCCAGCAGCTTGTCTGGTATCACAGATACGCAGTATTTT	CASSLSGITDTQYF
-	TRBV4-1	-	TRBJ2-7	TGCGCCAGCAGCCTAGAGGAACTACGCTACGAGCAGTACTTC	CASSLEELRYEQYF